Detailed here is one TCR beta chain. Its antigen is as yet unknown. From the PCR reads, TCRdb called clonotypes with MiXCR, one entry per CDR3 protein. The sample has roughly 25,000 distinct CDR3 sequences, over 40% seen once. This sample was taken from a study of vaccination and CD4 T cells after COVID-19. Study as a whole: Convalescent cases comprised fewer than ten mild and one severe, all SARS-CoV-2 positive by nasal swab PCR. Post-COVID draws came a median around 100 days after diagnosis (range 35 to 161). Study-wide results and limits: For convalescent patients, 304 of the 307 vaccine-specific clones analyzed were classified as spike mono-reactive. SARS-CoV-2-reactive clonotype medians increased from roughly 21 to 40, not significantly.

The origin of this receptor is a human donor who had recovered from COVID-19. The sample in question was CD4+ T cells from blood, obtained before SARS-CoV-2 vaccination.

The CDR3 here is CASSFTGTSGETQYF. CDR3 DNA sequence: TGTGCCAGTAGTTTCACCGGGACTAGCGGAGAGACCCAGTACTTC. The V gene is TRBV19, the J gene TRBJ2-5; 11 positions match TRBD2. The CDR3 loop spans 15 amino acids. Germline loops: CDR1 LNHDA, CDR2 SQIVND (reference sequence). Germline trimming cut 5 bases from V and 4 bases from J; bases unmatched to any gene: 6.